The 15 T cell receptor beta chains presented below share a single source sample, sequenced in a study of blood T cell repertoires in COVID-19. Method: immunoSEQ multiplex PCR; TCRdb's copy keeps in-frame clones and lacks some. Seen here are tens of thousands of clones, 80% to 85% observed once, and the top ten hold 25% to 30%. Input material: peripheral blood. These receptors came from a human donor in a cohort sampled during active COVID-19.

This chain uses TRBV27 with TRBJ2-2; 8 bases fit TRBD1. Germline lookup yields CDR1 MNHEY and CDR2 SMNVEV (reference sequence). J gave up 5 bases and V 4 bases, and 6 bases lay outside the gene matches. This CDR3 is built from 15 residues. The CDR3 spells CASSSYRGWTGELFF. In DNA, the CDR3 is TGTGCCAGCAGTTCCTACAGGGGGTGGACCGGGGAGCTGTTTTTT.

The chain recombines TRBV9 with TRBJ1-2; D is perhaps TRBD1 (6 bases). This CDR3 has 16 amino acids. The ends were cut back, 0 bases at V and 1 base at J, with 13 bases in the middle. Looked up from germline, CDR1 is SGDLS and CDR2 is YYNGEE. Here the CDR3 reads CASSVGQAPYNYGYTF. The CDR3, as DNA: TGTGCCAGCAGCGTAGGACAGGCGCCCTATAACTATGGCTACACCTTC. Full variable domain (missing parts from reference TRBV9 and TRBJ1-2): DSGVTQTPKHLITATGQRVTLRCSPRSGDLSVYWYQQSLDQGLQFLIQYYNGEERAKGNILERFSAQQFPDLHSELNLSSLELGDSALYFCASSVGQAPYNYGYTFGSGTRLTVV.

This clone was counted only a few times. This chain connects TRBV7-3 to TRBJ2-2; 8 bases fit TRBD1. Losses at the gene ends were 4 bases for V and 6 bases for J; bases not matched to a gene: 4. The CDR3 spans 14 residues. Germline V lookup: CDR1 SGHTA, CDR2 FQGTGA. CDR3 loop: CASSSGGAAGELFF. In nucleotides, the CDR3 is TGTGCCAGCAGCTCAGGGGGCGCAGCCGGGGAGCTGTTTTTT.

The chain couples TRBV6-5 to TRBJ1-2; no clear D. The length of the CDR3 is 13 residues. Trimming stripped 4 bases from V and 2 bases from J, with 8 bases between. The germline CDR1 and CDR2 sequences are MNHEY and SVGAGI. CDR3 in amino acids: CASSLDTNYGYTF. The CDR3 nucleotides read TGTGCCAGCAGTTTAGACACGAACTATGGCTACACCTTC.

The J gene is TRBJ2-3, the V gene TRBV3-1 (or the pseudogene TRBV3-2); D unclear. The germline V gene encodes CDR1 LGHDT and CDR2 YNNKEL (reference sequence). With 1 base removed from V and 2 bases from J, the gap between germline ends came to 13 bases. This CDR3 region has 16 residues. The CDR3 region is CASSQALGGYTDTQYF. CDR3 DNA sequence: TGTGCCAGCAGCCAAGCTCTCGGCGGATACACAGATACGCAGTATTTT.

A few counts support this clone. V gene TRBV7-9 combines with J gene TRBJ2-7; D is perhaps TRBD2 (5 bases). Germline V lookup: CDR1 SEHNR, CDR2 FQNEAQ (reference sequence). V lost 3 bases and J lost 2, with 8 bases in between. The CDR3 is 13 amino acids. CDR3 region: CASSFRDAYEQYF. For the CDR3, the DNA is TGTGCCAGCAGCTTCCGGGATGCCTACGAGCAGTACTTC.

The chain has TRBV10-3 and TRBJ2-5; the D gene is possibly TRBD2 (5 bases). V was trimmed by 0 bases and J by 5 bases, leaving 13 bases between them. Germline assignment: CDR1 ENHRY and CDR2 SYGVKD. The CDR3 loop spans 15 amino acids. CDR3: CAISESEIRGETQYF. CDR3 DNA sequence: TGTGCCATCAGTGAGTCGGAGATCAGAGGGGAGACCCAGTACTTC.

This rearrangement joins TRBV7-2 to TRBJ2-3; 8 bases are a match to TRBD2. Germline V gene data show CDR1 as SGHTA and CDR2 as FQGNSA. The CDR3 is made up of 17 amino acids. J gave up 2 bases and V 0 bases, and 7 bases lay outside the gene matches. This CDR3 is CASSLAGAGGPTDTQYF. CDR3 bases: TGTGCCAGCAGCTTAGCGGGGGCGGGGGGACCCACAGATACGCAGTATTTT.

This chain uses TRBV19 with TRBJ1-5; 7 bases are a match to TRBD1. The germline gives CDR1 LNHDA, CDR2 SQIVND (reference sequence). The CDR3 sequence is 16 residues long. With 6 bases clipped from V and 4 bases from J, the junction kept 12 bases outside the gene matches. CDR3 DNA: TGTGCCAGTAGATTCCAATCGGGACAGAGAAATCAGCCCCAGCATTTT. This codes for CASRFQSGQRNQPQHF. Supplemented by reference TRBV19 and TRBJ1-5, the full variable domain reads DGGITQSPKYLFRKEGQNVTLSCEQNLNHDAMYWYRQDPGQGLRLIYYSQIVNDFQKGDIAEGYSVSREKKESFPLTVTSAQKNPTAFYLCASRFQSGQRNQPQHFGDGTRLSIL.

This clone was found once. The chain recombines TRBV6-6 with TRBJ2-6, with TRBD1 matching over 7 bases. The CDR3 length is 17 residues. Germline CDR1 reads MNHNY; CDR2 reads SVGAGI (reference sequence). Trimming cost V 5 bases and J 2 bases; bases outside gene matches: 9. This chain's CDR3 is CASSRGRGRAGANVLTF. DNA for the CDR3: TGTGCCAGCAGTCGCGGAAGGGGGCGGGCTGGGGCCAACGTCCTGACTTTC.

The chain links TRBV12-5 to TRBJ2-2, with 7 bases matching TRBD2. The germline V gene encodes CDR1 LGHNT and CDR2 FRNRAP. Trimming removed 0 bases from V and 5 bases from J; junction bases left unmatched: 9. The length of the CDR3 is 17 residues. CDR3 sequence reads: CASGLVLGGGSTGELFF. The CDR3 DNA sequence: TGTGCTAGTGGTTTGGTATTGGGCGGGGGATCAACCGGGGAGCTGTTTTTT. The full variable domain, completed using reference TRBV12-5 and TRBJ2-2, is DARVTQTPRHKVTEMGQEVTMRCQPILGHNTVFWYRQTMMQGLELLAYFRNRAPLDDSGMPKDRFSAEMPDATLATLKIQPSEPRDSAVYFCASGLVLGGGSTGELFFGEGSRLTVL.

V usage is TRBV5-1 and J usage is TRBJ1-3; D unresolved. Deletions cut 4 bases from V and 0 bases from J, with 14 bases between. This CDR3 comprises 16 residues. In germline, CDR1 is SGHRS, CDR2 YFSETQ. CDR3 in DNA: TGCGCCAGCAGCCCCCGCTTCTTCAGCTCTGGAAACACCATATATTTT. Residues: CASSPRFFSSGNTIYF.

The chain recombines TRBV6-5 with TRBJ2-3, with TRBD2 matching 9 bases. There are 15 residues in the CDR3. Germline CDR1 MNHEY, CDR2 SVGAGI. Trimming took 6 bases from V and 1 from J; bases not matched to a gene: 5. CDR3 coding DNA: TGTGCCAGCAGACTAGCGGGTCAAGGCACAGATACGCAGTATTTT. Encoded protein: CASRLAGQGTDTQYF.

V gene TRBV14 combines with J gene TRBJ2-7, with unresolved D. This CDR3 is built from 14 residues. CDR1 and CDR2 from the germline V gene are SGHDN and FVKESK. The V gene lost 0 bases and the J gene lost 5 bases, with 11 bases spanning the gap. CDR3: CASSQDEVRHEQYF. CDR3 DNA: TGTGCCAGCAGCCAAGATGAGGTTCGCCACGAGCAGTACTTC.

The V and J genes are TRBV5-1 and TRBJ2-7; no definite D call. This CDR3 region has 15 residues. Per the germline V gene, CDR1 is SGHRS and CDR2 is YFSETQ. V lost 0 bases and J 5 bases, leaving 15 bases between the germline ends. The CDR3 DNA reads TGCGCCAGCAGCTTGGAGCCTCCCACAGTCGACGAGCAGTACTTC. This codes for CASSLEPPTVDEQYF. The full variable domain, its missing parts supplied by reference TRBV5-1 and TRBJ2-7, is KAGVTQTPRYLIKTRGQQVTLSCSPISGHRSVSWYQQTPGQGLQFLFEYFSETQRNKGNFPGRFSGRQFSNSRSEMNVSTLELGDSALYLCASSLEPPTVDEQYFGPGTRLTVT.